The rows below give T cell receptor beta chains drawn from one sample of a study of cytomegalovirus exposure and HLA in healthy donors. The table came from immunoSEQ multiplex PCR; TCRdb's copy has only in-frame clones and leaves some out. The table records about 180,000 clones, around 85% of them present only once. What was sequenced was PBMCs. These receptors all stem from a young man in good health and CMV-seropositive. CDR3s include the opening cysteine and the closing phenylalanine or tryptophan. A D gene is named only where the DNA matches it firmly. Clone size, where shown, is once, few, many, or a class for clones that have expanded.

J gene	V gene	clone size	D gene	CDR3 DNA	CDR3 protein
TRBJ2-5	TRBV7-9	NA	NA	TGTGCCAGCAGCTTACAGAGACTAGGGAGAGAGACCCAGTACTTC	CASSLQRLGRETQYF
TRBJ2-7	TRBV5-1	NA	TRBD2	TGCGCCAGCAGCGTGACTAGCACGAGCTCCTACGAGCAGTACTTC	CASSVTSTSSYEQYF
TRBJ1-2	TRBV7-8	NA	TRBD1	TGTGCCAGCAGCTTATATACAGGGGGCCGGTATGGCTACACCTTC	CASSLYTGGRYGYTF
TRBJ2-1	TRBV10-3	NA	TRBD2	TGTGCCATCAGCCCGACCTTGACTAGCGGGGGGAAAAATGAGCAGTTCTTC	CAISPTLTSGGKNEQFF
TRBJ2-2	TRBV29-1	NA	NA	TGCAGCGTTGAGCTCAGCGCCGGGGAGCTGTTTTTT	CSVELSAGELFF
TRBJ1-6	TRBV6-1	NA	TRBD1	TGTGCCAGCAGTGCCGGACAGGGAAGCTCCTATAATTCACCCCTCCACTTT	CASSAGQGSSYNSPLHF
TRBJ2-7	TRBV7-5	NA	NA	TGTGCCAGAAGCCGTTCAATCACATCCACCGGGACAGGGGGCGGGAACGAGCAGTACTTC	CARSRSITSTGTGGGNEQYF
TRBJ2-1	TRBV7-9	NA	TRBD2	TGTGCCAGCAGCTCCTGGCGAGGAGGCGGGAGCTCCTACAATGAGCAGTTCTTC	CASSSWRGGGSSYNEQFF
TRBJ2-3	TRBV29-1	NA	NA	TGCACCCTAGAGATGAGGGATGGCACAGATACGCAGTATTTT	CTLEMRDGTDTQYF
TRBJ1-2	TRBV11-2	NA	TRBD1	TGTGCCAGCAGCTTAGGGACAGGGGACGGCTACACCTTC	CASSLGTGDGYTF
TRBJ2-7	TRBV5-1	NA	TRBD1	TGCGCCAGCAGCTCGACAGGGGTCAGCTACGAGCAGTACTTC	CASSSTGVSYEQYF
TRBJ1-4	TRBV27	NA	TRBD1	TGTGCCAGCAGACCAACCGGGACAGGGGGCCAACGGAAACTGTTTTTT	CASRPTGTGGQRKLFF
TRBJ2-3	TRBV6-5	NA	TRBD1	TGTGCCAGCAGTTCCCCCCCGGGACAGGGGTCCGGTACGCAGTATTTT	CASSSPPGQGSGTQYF
TRBJ1-2	TRBV28	NA	TRBD1	TGTGCCAGCAGTTCTCCGACAGGGGGCGGGAGTCAGATCGGCTACACCTTC	CASSSPTGGGSQIGYTF
TRBJ2-1	TRBV27	once	TRBD2	TGTGCCAGCAGTTCTAGCGGGGGATACAATGAGCAGTTCTTC	CASSSSGGYNEQFF
TRBJ2-3	TRBV5-1	NA	NA	TGCGCCAGCAGCGTTGCTACTAGAGGCCCGATCACAGATACGCAGTATTTT	CASSVATRGPITDTQYF
TRBJ2-1	TRBV23-1	NA	NA	TGCGCCAGCAGTCAATCCCCCGGGTACTCCTACAATGAGCAGTTCTTC	CASSQSPGYSYNEQFF
TRBJ2-7	TRBV28	once	NA	TGTGCCAGCAGTACCGGACAGTCCTACGAGCAGTACTTC	CASSTGQSYEQYF
TRBJ1-3	TRBV28	once	NA	TGTGCCAGCAGTTTTGCGGCCAGTAGAAACACCATATATTTT	CASSFAASRNTIYF
TRBJ1-2	TRBV7-2	once	NA	TGTGCCAGCAGCTTATCCTCCGGGACATACTATGGCTACACCTTC	CASSLSSGTYYGYTF
TRBJ2-1	TRBV27	NA	NA	TGTGCCAGCAGTTCACTAGACTACAATGAGCAGTTCTTC	CASSSLDYNEQFF
TRBJ1-2	TRBV28	NA	NA	TGTGCCAGCAGTTTGCCCCCCCCAGGGTACTATGGCTACACCTTC	CASSLPPPGYYGYTF
TRBJ2-7	TRBV7-2	NA	TRBD2	TGTGCCAGCAGCTTATGGCTAGCGGAAGAGCAGTACTTC	CASSLWLAEEQYF
TRBJ1-2	TRBV11-2	NA	TRBD1	TGTGCCAGCAGCATGCAGGGGGATGGCTACACCTTC	CASSMQGDGYTF
TRBJ1-1	TRBV7-8	NA	TRBD1	TGTGCCAGCAGCCTACGGACAGGGTCTATGAACACTGAAGCTTTCTTT	CASSLRTGSMNTEAFF
TRBJ1-1	TRBV30	NA	TRBD1	TGTGCCTGGAGTGCCCAAACCGGGACAGGTTGGGCTTTCTTT	CAWSAQTGTGWAFF
TRBJ2-2	TRBV11-3	NA	NA	TGTGCCAGCAGCTGGAGGGTCACCGGGGAGCTGTTTTTT	CASSWRVTGELFF
TRBJ2-7	TRBV13	once	TRBD1	TGTGCCAGCAGCTCCGACAGGGGCCAGAACGAGCAGTACTTC	CASSSDRGQNEQYF
TRBJ1-5	TRBV19	NA	NA	TGTGCCAGTAGTATCTCTAGCAATCAGCTCCAGCATTTT	CASSISSNQLQHF
TRBJ2-7	TRBV27	NA	NA	TGTGCCAGCAGCCTCGACAGGTCCTACGAGCAGTACTTC	CASSLDRSYEQYF
TRBJ1-2	TRBV6-5	NA	TRBD1	TGTGCCAGCAGTTACGGGACAGTAGGTGGCTACACCTTC	CASSYGTVGGYTF
TRBJ1-5	TRBV19	NA	NA	TGTGCCAGTAGTACACAGGTAAATCAGCCCCAGCATTTT	CASSTQVNQPQHF
TRBJ1-2	TRBV28	few	TRBD1	TGTGCCAGCAGTACGGGGGACAGCAGTGGCTACACCTTC	CASSTGDSSGYTF
TRBJ2-2	TRBV10-3	once	TRBD1	TGTGCCATCAGTGAAGTGGGACAGGGAACCGCGAACACCGGGGAGCTGTTTTTT	CAISEVGQGTANTGELFF
TRBJ1-6	TRBV2	few	NA	TGTGCCAGCACTTCAGGGCGGGAATCACCCCTCCACTTT	CASTSGRESPLHF
TRBJ1-2	TRBV14	NA	TRBD1	TGTGCCAGCAGCCCTAGACAGGGCGATGGCTACACCTTC	CASSPRQGDGYTF
TRBJ2-7	TRBV4-1	NA	TRBD2	TGCGCCAGCAGCCAACGTGGTAGCGGGTTTTTATCCTACGAGCAGTACTTC	CASSQRGSGFLSYEQYF
TRBJ2-1	TRBV7-9	NA	NA	TGTGCCAGCAGCTTAGCCGGGGGTGAGCAGTTCTTC	CASSLAGGEQFF
TRBJ1-2	TRBV11-3	few	TRBD1	TGTGCCAGCAGCTCCCAGGGGGTCTACACCTTC	CASSSQGVYTF
TRBJ2-7	TRBV30	NA	TRBD1	TGTGCCTGGCAGGCCCCCGGGACAGGGGGTTACGAGCAGTACTTC	CAWQAPGTGGYEQYF
TRBJ2-3	TRBV4-2	NA	TRBD2	TGTGCCAGCAGCCAAGATGATACTAGCGGGGGGCCCGGAGATACGCAGTATTTT	CASSQDDTSGGPGDTQYF
TRBJ2-5	TRBV28	NA	TRBD2	TGTGCCAGCAGTACCCCGACTAGCGGGAGAGGCGGGACCCAGTACTTC	CASSTPTSGRGGTQYF
TRBJ2-3	TRBV5-1	NA	NA	TGCGCCAGCAGTATTTCTAGCACAGATACGCAGTATTTT	CASSISSTDTQYF
TRBJ1-4	TRBV19	few	TRBD1	TGTGCCAGTAGTATCGGGACAGGGAATGAAAAACTGTTTTTT	CASSIGTGNEKLFF
TRBJ2-7	TRBV7-9	NA	TRBD2	TGTGCCAGCAGCGGACGGACTAGCGGGCTATACGAGCAGTACTTC	CASSGRTSGLYEQYF
TRBJ2-7	TRBV27	NA	NA	TGTGCCAGCAGTCCAAAGGCCCCCGGAGGGCCCGGCGCCTACGAGCAGTACTTC	CASSPKAPGGPGAYEQYF
TRBJ2-7	TRBV11-2	NA	TRBD1	TGTGCCAGCAGCGCGACAGGGAACGAGCAGTACTTC	CASSATGNEQYF
TRBJ1-4	TRBV7-6	NA	TRBD1	TGTGCCAGCAGCCCCCGGACAGGGAGGGCAGGACTGTTTTTT	CASSPRTGRAGLFF
TRBJ1-6	TRBV27	few	NA	TGTGCCAGCAGTACCCTGGGGCAGGCCAATTCACCCCTCCACTTT	CASSTLGQANSPLHF
TRBJ1-1	TRBV10-3	NA	NA	TGTGCCATCGGCGAACAGGGAAGCTCCACTGAAGCTTTCTTT	CAIGEQGSSTEAFF
TRBJ2-1	TRBV7-2	NA	NA	TGTGCCAGCAGCTCCGGGGAGAGCTCCTACAATGAGCAGTTCTTC	CASSSGESSYNEQFF
TRBJ2-7	TRBV7-9	NA	NA	TGTGCCAGCAGCCGGGGTGGCAGAGGCGAGCAGTACTTC	CASSRGGRGEQYF
TRBJ2-2	TRBV7-9	NA	TRBD2	TGTGCCAGCAGCCAAATAGCGGGAGTAGCCGGGGAGCTGTTTTTT	CASSQIAGVAGELFF
TRBJ2-3	TRBV19	NA	TRBD1	TGTGCCAGTAGTGCAGGACAGGCCTCAGGGGATACGCAGTATTTT	CASSAGQASGDTQYF
TRBJ1-2	TRBV2	NA	TRBD1	TGTGCCAGCAGTGAAGTGGGACAGGGACGTGGCTACACCTTC	CASSEVGQGRGYTF
TRBJ2-3	TRBV4-1	NA	NA	TGCGCCAGCAGCCTGGGACTCGGCACAGATACGCAGTATTTT	CASSLGLGTDTQYF
TRBJ2-3	TRBV27	NA	TRBD1	TGTGCCAGCAGCAACAGGGGGCGGGGAGATACGCAGTATTTT	CASSNRGRGDTQYF
TRBJ1-2	TRBV2	once	NA	TGTGCCAGCAGTGACAGGGGCCGGGGCTACACCTTC	CASSDRGRGYTF
TRBJ1-2	TRBV7-2	NA	NA	TGTGCCAGCAGCTTATCGTTCAACTATGGCTACACCTTC	CASSLSFNYGYTF